This TCR beta chain derives from a study of OX40 agonist ivuxolimab in advanced cancers. As for the study in general: The treatment was a fully human IgG2 OX40 agonist, ivuxolimab. Cohort: around 83% men, mean age approximately 66, aged about 20 to 90.

This CDR3 has 14 residues. Germline V gene data show CDR1 as MNHEY and CDR2 as SMNVEV (reference sequence). V was shortened by 0 bases and J by 5 bases, with 8 bases between the two germline ends. TCRdb keeps only in-frame clones here, not all; method: immunoSEQ multiplex PCR. The sample includes around 80,000 clones, over 85% seen only once; the top ten take approximately 0.19%. The TCR originated in an adult with an advanced solid tumor such as melanoma, head and neck, liver or kidney cancer. Specimen: CD4+ or CD8+ T cells sorted from blood, collected in a trial of the OX40 agonist ivuxolimab. The V call is TRBV27, the J call TRBJ2-1; D perhaps matches TRBD2 (5 bases). The CDR3 sequence is CASSLSWTHNEQFF. The CDR3, as DNA: TGTGCCAGCAGTTTATCTTGGACTCACAATGAGCAGTTCTTC.